The 13 T cell receptor beta chains reported below all come from one sample, sequenced in a study of OX40 agonist ivuxolimab in advanced cancers. Here immunoSEQ multiplex PCR was the method, and the copy in TCRdb shows in-frame clones only, minus some. The repertoire has tens of thousands of clones, 92% of them found once; the top ten carry 1% to 1.3%. The sequences come from CD4+ or CD8+ T cells sorted from blood, collected in a trial of the OX40 agonist ivuxolimab. Receptors originate from an adult with an advanced solid tumor such as melanoma, head and neck, liver or kidney cancer.

This chain uses TRBV11-1 with TRBJ2-5; D may be TRBD1 (5 bases). The CDR3 covers 13 residues. Trimming removed 5 bases at V and 3 bases at J, with 10 bases between. Germline CDR1 reads SGHAT; CDR2 reads FQDESV (reference sequence). The CDR3 is CASSQGEKETQYF. The CDR3 nucleotides are TGTGCCAGCAGCCAAGGGGAAAAAGAGACCCAGTACTTC. The variable domain in full, with the rest retrieved from reference TRBV11-1 and TRBJ2-5, is EAEVAQSPRYKITEKSQAVAFWCDPISGHATLYWYRQILGQGPELLVQFQDESVVDDSQLPKDRFSAERLKGVDSTLKIQPAELGDSAMYLCASSQGEKETQYFGPGTRLLVL.

The genes are TRBV5-1 and TRBJ2-1, with D tentatively TRBD2 (7 bases). Trimming pared 1 base from V and 8 bases from J, leaving 22 bases between. In germline, CDR1 is SGHRS, CDR2 YFSETQ. The CDR3 consists of 17 residues. CDR3 nucleotide sequence: TGCGCCAGCAGCTTGACAGGGAGGACGGCGGGAGTCGATGAGCAGTTCTTC. It codes for CASSLTGRTAGVDEQFF. Combining the CDR3 with reference TRBV5-1 and TRBJ2-1 gives the whole variable domain KAGVTQTPRYLIKTRGQQVTLSCSPISGHRSVSWYQQTPGQGLQFLFEYFSETQRNKGNFPGRFSGRQFSNSRSEMNVSTLELGDSALYLCASSLTGRTAGVDEQFFGPGTRLTVL.

This clone was picked up a small number of times. The chain has TRBV29-1 and TRBJ2-5; D not certain. CDR3 size: 14 residues. Germline V CDR1 and CDR2: SQVTM, ANQGSEA. Trimming took 6 bases from V and 4 from J, leaving 18 bases between them. CDR3 in amino acids: CSVTLGSFAETQYF. The CDR3 nucleotides are TGCAGCGTAACCCTCGGGTCGTTCGCAGAGACCCAGTACTTC.

The rearrangement uses TRBV19 and TRBJ2-7; D perhaps matches TRBD1 (6 bases). V was shortened by 6 bases and J by 2 bases, with 11 bases between the two germline ends. Germline V gives CDR1 LNHDA, CDR2 SQIVND (reference sequence). CDR3 length: 13 amino acids. CDR3 coding DNA: TGTGCCAGTAGGGAGGACAGAGCCTACGAGCAGTACTTC. Residues: CASREDRAYEQYF.

The genes are TRBV5-1 and TRBJ2-7, with D perhaps matching TRBD1 (6 bases). The V and J ends lost 0 bases and 3 bases respectively, with 10 bases between them. The germline V gene encodes CDR1 SGHRS and CDR2 YFSETQ. The CDR3 runs to 14 residues. CDR3 loop: CASSLEGTIYEQYF. The CDR3, as DNA: TGCGCCAGCAGCTTGGAAGGGACAATCTACGAGCAGTACTTC.

This sequence joins TRBV11-1 and TRBJ2-3; 11 nucleotides agree with TRBD2. CDR1 is SGHAT, CDR2 FQDESV, per germline (reference sequence). Trimming cost V 5 bases and J 2 bases; bases outside gene matches: 6. This CDR3 comprises 16 residues. The CDR3 DNA reads TGTGCCAGCAGCGTGGAGGGACTAGCGGTCACAGATACGCAGTATTTT. Translation gives CASSVEGLAVTDTQYF.

The gene calls are TRBV19 and TRBJ2-5; D not certain. CDR3 length: 16 residues. Germline V gene lookup returns CDR1 LNHDA and CDR2 SQIVND (reference sequence). V lost 3 bases and J lost 4, with 18 bases in between. DNA for the CDR3: TGTGCCAGTAGTATCCAAGGGATGAGGAACGCAGAGACCCAGTACTTC. Its translation: CASSIQGMRNAETQYF.

The J gene is TRBJ1-3, the V gene TRBV6-1, with D perhaps matching TRBD1 (6 bases). The CDR3 runs to 15 residues. Germline-derived CDR1 and CDR2 are MNHNS and SASEGT. V was clipped by 8 bases and J by 5 bases, with 19 bases between them. CDR3 coding DNA: TGTGCCAGCCGGGCCGAGCAGGGGATACGAAACACCATATATTTT. Translating gives CASRAEQGIRNTIYF.

CDR3 DNA: TGTGCCAACGGACAAGGCGGGACTAATGAAAAACTGTTTTTT. This gives the protein CANGQGGTNEKLFF. The chain couples TRBV25-1 to TRBJ1-4; possible D gene TRBD1, 5 bases. This CDR3 comprises 14 residues. Germline values: CDR1 MGHDK, CDR2 SYGVNS. Between the trimmed V and J ends, which lost 10 bases and 2 bases, there was a span of 14 bases.

The chain carries TRBV2 and TRBJ2-7; D might be TRBD1 (6 bases). CDR3 length: 13 amino acids. V was cut by 5 bases and J by 7 bases, with 15 bases left in between. Germline lookup yields CDR1 SNHLY and CDR2 FYNNEI. The CDR3 region is CASSTNRDEEQYF. DNA of the CDR3: TGTGCCAGCAGTACGAACAGGGATGAGGAGCAGTACTTC.

This rearrangement joins TRBV7-2 to TRBJ2-5; 7 bases line up with TRBD1. This CDR3 has 15 amino acids. V gave up 4 bases and J gave up 0 bases; unmatched junction bases: 5. Germline V lookup: CDR1 SGHTA, CDR2 FQGNSA. The CDR3 loop is CASSSQTGHQETQYF. CDR3 DNA: TGTGCCAGCAGCTCACAGACAGGGCACCAAGAGACCCAGTACTTC.

Here the CDR3 reads CASSQASLAGATDTQYF. The DNA for the CDR3 is TGCGCCAGCAGCCAAGCCTCACTAGCGGGGGCGACAGATACGCAGTATTTT. The V call is TRBV4-1, the J call TRBJ2-3; 11 nucleotides match TRBD2. After removal of 1 base from V and 3 bases from J, the junction contained 6 bases not matched to a gene. There are 17 residues in the CDR3. The germline CDR1 and CDR2 sequences are MGHRA and YSYEKL.

This clone was found a few times. The gene calls are TRBV19 and TRBJ2-1; D call uncertain. CDR1 LNHDA and CDR2 SQIVND come from the germline V gene (reference sequence). Trimming removed 1 base at V and 10 bases at J, with 5 bases between. The CDR3 is 11 amino acids. The CDR3, as DNA: TGTGCCAGTAGTATAGGAGGCGAGCAGTTCTTC. It yields the protein CASSIGGEQFF.